The rows below give T cell receptor beta chains drawn from one sample of a study of blood T cell repertoires in COVID-19. Sequenced by immunoSEQ multiplex PCR; TCRdb stores in-frame clones only, minus some. The profile covers a few hundred thousand clones, with approximately 78% appearing a single time and approximately 5.6% taken by the ten largest. Sequenced input: peripheral blood. The receptors shown here come from a woman in her 70s with COVID-19, enrolled during active disease. CDR3s include the opening cysteine and the closing phenylalanine or tryptophan. The order of the fields is D gene, clone size, J gene, V gene, CDR3 protein, CDR3 DNA. The D gene is left open where the match is weak. Clone size, where shown, is once, few, many, or a class for clones that have expanded.

d_gene: NA; abundance: NA; j_gene: TRBJ2-1; v_gene: TRBV5-4; CDR3aa: CASSFLGSALVNEQFF; CDR3nt: TGTGCCAGCAGCTTTCTTGGGAGTGCTCTAGTAAATGAGCAGTTCTTC
d_gene: TRBD1; abundance: few; j_gene: TRBJ2-2; v_gene: TRBV11-3; CDR3aa: CASSFRGTGSNTGELFF; CDR3nt: TGTGCCAGCAGCTTCAGGGGGACAGGGAGTAACACCGGGGAGCTGTTTTTT
d_gene: NA; abundance: once; j_gene: TRBJ1-3; v_gene: TRBV14; CDR3aa: CASSRGGNTIYF; CDR3nt: TGTGCCAGCAGCCGGGGCGGAAACACCATATATTTT
d_gene: NA; abundance: NA; j_gene: TRBJ2-3; v_gene: TRBV30; CDR3aa: CAWRRTGTDTQYF; CDR3nt: TGTGCCTGGCGCCGGACAGGCACAGATACGCAGTATTTT
d_gene: NA; abundance: NA; j_gene: TRBJ2-1; v_gene: TRBV19; CDR3aa: CASTPPRGQFNEQFF; CDR3nt: TGTGCCAGTACCCCCCCTCGAGGCCAGTTCAATGAGCAGTTCTTC
d_gene: TRBD1; abundance: NA; j_gene: TRBJ1-5; v_gene: TRBV28; CDR3aa: CASSIFGQGINQPQHF; CDR3nt: TGTGCCAGCAGTATTTTTGGACAGGGCATCAATCAGCCCCAGCATTTT
d_gene: NA; abundance: NA; j_gene: TRBJ1-4; v_gene: TRBV5-6; CDR3aa: CASRARTATNEKLFF; CDR3nt: TGTGCCAGCAGGGCCCGGACAGCGACTAATGAAAAACTGTTTTTT
d_gene: NA; abundance: once; j_gene: TRBJ1-5; v_gene: TRBV30; CDR3aa: CAWSARRYQPQHF; CDR3nt: TGTGCCTGGAGTGCCCGGAGGTATCAGCCCCAGCATTTT
d_gene: NA; abundance: NA; j_gene: TRBJ1-2; v_gene: TRBV29-1; CDR3aa: CSGLESGGYTF; CDR3nt: TGCAGCGGTCTCGAGTCGGGTGGCTACACCTTC
d_gene: NA; abundance: NA; j_gene: TRBJ2-1; v_gene: TRBV5-1; CDR3aa: CASSSGGSSYNEQFF; CDR3nt: TGCGCCAGCAGCTCTGGAGGGAGCTCCTACAATGAGCAGTTCTTC
d_gene: TRBD1; abundance: NA; j_gene: TRBJ2-7; v_gene: TRBV28; CDR3aa: CASRRPGQGFREQYF; CDR3nt: TGTGCCAGCCGTAGACCGGGACAGGGGTTTAGGGAGCAGTACTTC
d_gene: NA; abundance: NA; j_gene: TRBJ2-1; v_gene: TRBV5-4; CDR3aa: CASSSENEQFF; CDR3nt: TGTGCCAGCAGTAGTGAGAACGAGCAGTTCTTC
d_gene: TRBD2; abundance: NA; j_gene: TRBJ2-6; v_gene: TRBV7-2; CDR3aa: CASSYKGSGGGANVLTF; CDR3nt: TGTGCCAGCAGCTATAAGGGATCGGGAGGTGGGGCCAACGTCCTGACTTTC
d_gene: TRBD1; abundance: NA; j_gene: TRBJ1-5; v_gene: TRBV28; CDR3aa: CASSLKTGTGGRVSHF; CDR3nt: TGTGCCAGCAGTTTAAAAACCGGGACAGGGGGCCGGGTCTCACATTTT
d_gene: NA; abundance: NA; j_gene: TRBJ1-1; v_gene: TRBV7-3; CDR3aa: CASSFTRVTSRVF; CDR3nt: TGTGCCAGCAGCTTTACACGGGTTACGAGCCGGGTCTTT
d_gene: NA; abundance: NA; j_gene: TRBJ1-1; v_gene: TRBV29-1; CDR3aa: CSVVSGVAFF; CDR3nt: TGCAGCGTTGTATCAGGGGTCGCTTTCTTT
d_gene: NA; abundance: NA; j_gene: TRBJ1-1; v_gene: TRBV3-1/TRBV3-2; CDR3aa: CASSQRMGVGGVNTEAFF; CDR3nt: TGTGCCAGCAGCCAACGGATGGGCGTTGGAGGGGTGAACACTGAAGCTTTCTTT